A selection of T cell receptor beta chains follows, all from one sample in a study of Ad26.COV2.S vaccination and SARS-CoV-2 variants. The assay was immunoSEQ multiplex PCR, and TCRdb's table has in-frame clones only and misses some. The table shows roughly 500,000 clones, with roughly 89% occurring only once. The sample in question was peripheral blood, obtained in a trial of Ad26.COV2.S vaccine versus placebo. All receptors derive from a person between 18 and 60 years old who received the Ad26.COV2.S COVID-19 vaccine or a placebo. CDR3s include the opening cysteine and the closing phenylalanine or tryptophan. The order of the fields is clone size, J gene, V gene, CDR3 protein. Only part of the rows carry a size: once, few, many, or a class if the clone is expanded.

. TRBJ1-5 TRBV15 CATSRGLGLEQPQHF
. TRBJ1-2 TRBV29-1 CSAEGRQGSRGYTF
. TRBJ2-5 TRBV5-1 CASSLTGLALQETQYF
. TRBJ2-3 TRBV29-1 CSVEGRARTDTQYF
once TRBJ2-5 TRBV5-4 CASSFNYGETQYF
. TRBJ1-6 TRBV5-6 CASSSDYSPLHF
. TRBJ2-3 TRBV12-5 CASGLEGRGEDTQYF
. TRBJ2-1 TRBV3-1/TRBV3-2 CASSLRQYRGEDEQFF
. TRBJ1-3 TRBV19 CASTSSRSGNTIYF
. TRBJ1-3 TRBV5-6 CASSLGGDATIYF
. TRBJ1-2 TRBV16 CASSQFAGSVRAYGYTF
. TRBJ1-1 TRBV6-5 CASSSGRYNTEAFF
. TRBJ2-1 TRBV3-1/TRBV3-2 CASSQDPGTYEQFF
. TRBJ2-5 TRBV24-1 CATSSRGRGETQYF
. TRBJ1-5 TRBV19 CASRGQGSNQPQHF
. TRBJ2-1 TRBV7-8 CASSRGGHSSSYNEQFF
. TRBJ2-7 TRBV6-5 CASSSDRVHEQYF
. TRBJ2-3 TRBV6-1 CASSVLAGTNLGTDTQYF
. TRBJ2-2 TRBV6-2/TRBV6-3 CASSYPVVRTGQRYTGELFF
. TRBJ1-5 TRBV6-2/TRBV6-3 CASSYWSGIYPLAPQHF
. TRBJ2-7 TRBV4-3 CASSQVLSYEQYF
. TRBJ1-2 TRBV28 CATLEVGGGGYTF
. TRBJ2-2 TRBV24-1 CATSDFKGNTGELFF
. TRBJ2-7 TRBV2 CATTRQRDYEQYF
. TRBJ1-1 TRBV4-2 CASSQVDRGLNTEAFF
. TRBJ1-1 TRBV9 CASSVVGGGGTEAFF
. TRBJ1-2 TRBV30 CAWKPTYGYTF
few TRBJ2-7 TRBV28 CASSPGGEQYF
once TRBJ2-5 TRBV7-2 CASSPTLAGGPAQYF
. TRBJ1-2 TRBV28 CASSTGVGPYGYTF
. TRBJ1-6 TRBV28 CASSFRANSPLHF
. TRBJ1-1 TRBV19 CASSSLRQGTAFF
. TRBJ1-5 TRBV30 CAWNSGSDQPQHF
. TRBJ2-7 TRBV11-2 CASSLRSQAVPRYEQYF
. TRBJ1-4 TRBV7-8 CASSRYGPPEKLFF
. TRBJ2-1 TRBV28 CASRVAGGSNEQFF
. TRBJ1-4 TRBV5-1 CASSSGTVPEKLFF
. TRBJ2-1 TRBV5-4 CASSSQGSTYNEQFF
. TRBJ2-2 TRBV5-1 CASSLDGGPGTGELFF
. TRBJ1-1 TRBV4-3 CVSSQEEGRAEAFF
. TRBJ1-1 TRBV4-2 CASSQLPDSEAFF
. TRBJ1-5 TRBV28 CASLSGTAYQPQHF
. TRBJ2-5 TRBV28 CASSWTSGSGARETQYF
. TRBJ1-1 TRBV6-5 CASRQGPTKNTEAFF
. TRBJ1-2 TRBV28 CASSPAGTGALNYGYTF
. TRBJ1-2 TRBV9 CASSVAPDNYGYTF
. TRBJ2-7 TRBV7-2 CASSPSGRSYEQYF
. TRBJ2-1 TRBV5-1 CASSWPLSGLYNEQFF
. TRBJ1-2 TRBV3-1/TRBV3-2 CASSPQPGAAYGYTF
. TRBJ1-1 TRBV6-5 CASSRFETANTEAFF
. TRBJ1-4 TRBV28 CASSRGGMTNEKLFF
. TRBJ1-1 TRBV14 CASSQVLSLGGEAFF
. TRBJ1-4 TRBV7-8 CASSLSEATNEKLFF
once TRBJ2-5 TRBV6-1 CASSEQTRSSRETQYF
. TRBJ2-7 TRBV18 CASSRSDEQYF
. TRBJ1-5 TRBV19 CASSMGRGRTQHF
. TRBJ2-4 TRBV28 CASSFPGTDLAKNIQYF
. TRBJ1-5 TRBV3-1/TRBV3-2 CASSQGQVSNQPQHF
. TRBJ2-2 TRBV6-1 CASSELRNTGELFF
. TRBJ2-2 TRBV24-1 CATSDSTSGRGTGELFF